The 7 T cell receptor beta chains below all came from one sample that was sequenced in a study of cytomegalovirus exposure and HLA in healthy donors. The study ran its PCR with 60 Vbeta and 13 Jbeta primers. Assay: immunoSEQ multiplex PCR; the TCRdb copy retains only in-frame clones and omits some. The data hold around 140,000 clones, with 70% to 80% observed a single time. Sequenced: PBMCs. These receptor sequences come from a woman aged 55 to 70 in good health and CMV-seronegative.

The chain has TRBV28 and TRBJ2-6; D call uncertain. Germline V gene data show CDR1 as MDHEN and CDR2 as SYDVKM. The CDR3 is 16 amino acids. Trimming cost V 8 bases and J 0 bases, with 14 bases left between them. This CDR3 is CASASPRVSGANVLTF. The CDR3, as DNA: TGTGCCAGCGCCTCCCCACGGGTCTCTGGGGCCAACGTCCTGACTTTC.

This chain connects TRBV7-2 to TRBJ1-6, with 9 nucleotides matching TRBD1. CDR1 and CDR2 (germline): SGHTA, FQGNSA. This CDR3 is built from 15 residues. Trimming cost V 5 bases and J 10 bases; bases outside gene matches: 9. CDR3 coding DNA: TGTGCCAGCAGCATTATGGGACAGGGTGCGTCACCCCTCCACTTT. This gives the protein CASSIMGQGASPLHF.

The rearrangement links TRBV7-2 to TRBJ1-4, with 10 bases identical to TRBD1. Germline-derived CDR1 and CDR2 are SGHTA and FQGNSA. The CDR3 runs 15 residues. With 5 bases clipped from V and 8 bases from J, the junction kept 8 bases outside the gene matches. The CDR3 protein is CASSPWTGGGEKLFF. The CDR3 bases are TGTGCCAGCAGCCCCTGGACAGGGGGTGGCGAAAAACTGTTTTTT.

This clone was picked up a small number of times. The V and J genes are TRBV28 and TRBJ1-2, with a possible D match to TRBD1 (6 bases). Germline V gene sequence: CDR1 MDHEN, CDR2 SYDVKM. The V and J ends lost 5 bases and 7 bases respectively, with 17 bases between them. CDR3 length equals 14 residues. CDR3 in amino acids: CASSTGQILGGYTF. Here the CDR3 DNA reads TGTGCCAGCAGTACGGGACAAATCTTGGGTGGCTACACCTTC.

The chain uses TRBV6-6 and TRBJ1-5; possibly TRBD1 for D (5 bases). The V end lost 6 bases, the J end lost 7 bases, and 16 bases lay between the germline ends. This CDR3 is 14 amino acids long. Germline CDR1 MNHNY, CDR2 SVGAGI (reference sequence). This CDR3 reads CASSQDLYRQPQHF. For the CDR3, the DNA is TGTGCCAGCAGCCAGGACCTCTACAGGCAGCCCCAGCATTTT.

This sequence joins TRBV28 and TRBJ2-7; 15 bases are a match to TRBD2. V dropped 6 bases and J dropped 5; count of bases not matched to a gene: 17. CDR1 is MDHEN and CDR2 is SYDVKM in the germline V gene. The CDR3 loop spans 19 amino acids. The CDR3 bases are TGTGCCAGCAGCCCTGGACTAGCGGGGGGGCGGGAACTTCGCCACGAGCAGTACTTC. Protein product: CASSPGLAGGRELRHEQYF.

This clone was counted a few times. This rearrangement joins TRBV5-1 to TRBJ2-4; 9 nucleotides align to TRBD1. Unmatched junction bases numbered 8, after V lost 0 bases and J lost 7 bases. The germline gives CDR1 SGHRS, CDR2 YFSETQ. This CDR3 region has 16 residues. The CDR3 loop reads CASSLANRDRVNIQYF. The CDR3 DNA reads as TGCGCCAGCAGCTTGGCCAACAGGGACAGGGTGAACATTCAGTACTTC.